The 21 T cell receptor beta chains listed next were all sequenced from one sample in a study of cytomegalovirus exposure and HLA in healthy donors. Clones were read by immunoSEQ multiplex PCR, and TCRdb kept only the in-frame ones, dropping some. Of about 130,000 clones in the sample, approximately 90% were seen once. The sample was PBMCs. Receptors originate from a woman in her 30s in good health and CMV-seropositive.

The gene calls are TRBV28 and TRBJ1-4; D gene uncertain. The CDR3 loop spans 12 amino acids. CDR1 and CDR2 from the germline V gene are MDHEN and SYDVKM. The V gene lost 2 bases and the J gene lost 8 bases, with 6 bases spanning the gap. The CDR3 sequence is CASSLTGEKLFF. CDR3 in DNA: TGTGCCAGCAGTTTAACGGGGGAAAAACTGTTTTTT.

This chain connects TRBV5-1 to TRBJ1-4; TRBD1 might be the D (6 bases). This CDR3 has 18 amino acids. V gave up 5 bases and J gave up 5 bases, with 25 bases separating them. Per the germline V gene, CDR1 is SGHRS and CDR2 is YFSETQ. The CDR3 sequence: CASRNPYREGRRNEKLFF. CDR3 DNA sequence: TGCGCCAGCAGAAACCCCTACAGGGAGGGTCGGAGGAATGAAAAACTGTTTTTT.

The V and J genes are TRBV5-1 and TRBJ2-1; 12 bases map to TRBD2. J gave up 10 bases and V 0 bases, and 5 bases lay outside the gene matches. The CDR3 loop spans 15 amino acids. CDR1 is SGHRS, CDR2 YFSETQ, per germline. CDR3 region: CASSLELAGGEEQFF. The CDR3 coding sequence is TGCGCCAGCAGCTTGGAACTAGCGGGAGGCGAGGAGCAGTTCTTC. The whole variable domain, filled in from reference TRBV5-1 and TRBJ2-1, reads KAGVTQTPRYLIKTRGQQVTLSCSPISGHRSVSWYQQTPGQGLQFLFEYFSETQRNKGNFPGRFSGRQFSNSRSEMNVSTLELGDSALYLCASSLELAGGEEQFFGPGTRLTVL.

This clone was counted a single time. This chain joins TRBV28 and TRBJ1-2, with unresolved D. The CDR3 is 14 amino acids. CDR1 and CDR2 from the germline V gene are MDHEN and SYDVKM. Trimming took 2 bases from V and 2 from J, leaving 9 bases between them. CDR3 loop: CASSLLGTNYGYTF. CDR3 coding DNA: TGTGCCAGCAGTTTACTGGGCACCAACTATGGCTACACCTTC.

The CDR3 nucleotides read TGTGCCAGCAGTAAGACCGGGACAGGGGGCCGTCAGCCCCAGCATTTT. Protein sequence: CASSKTGTGGRQPQHF. The chain is built from TRBV6-6 and TRBJ1-5; TRBD1 matches at 12 bases. The germline gives CDR1 MNHNY, CDR2 SVGAGI (reference sequence). The CDR3 totals 16 residues. V was pared by 5 bases and J by 6 bases, with 8 bases of the junction left unmatched.

V and J are TRBV5-6 and TRBJ2-2; D perhaps matches TRBD2 (5 bases). The CDR3 extends over 17 amino acids. Germline CDR1 and CDR2: SGHDT and YYEEEE. The V end lost 1 base, the J end lost 4 bases, and 17 bases lay between the germline ends. This CDR3 reads CASSLTSGNRPTGELFF. CDR3 bases: TGTGCCAGCAGCTTGACGTCCGGGAACAGACCCACCGGGGAGCTGTTTTTT.

This clone showed up just once. V usage is TRBV10-3 and J usage is TRBJ1-1; 9 bases are shared with TRBD1. The V segment lost 10 bases and the J segment 1 base; nucleotides outside the gene matches: 7. CDR1 is ENHRY and CDR2 is SYGVKD in the germline V gene. The CDR3 is 14 residues long. In DNA, the CDR3 is TGTGCCAGCAGAACGGGACAGGGGAACACTGAAGCTTTCTTT. It encodes CASRTGQGNTEAFF.

V is TRBV9 and J is TRBJ1-4, with 8 bases lining up with TRBD1. CDR1 and CDR2 (germline): SGDLS, YYNGEE. V lost 3 bases to trimming and J lost 5 bases; unmatched junction nucleotides: 6. The CDR3 totals 15 residues. CDR3: CASSARTGTNEKLFF. For the CDR3, the DNA is TGTGCCAGCAGCGCCCGGACAGGGACCAATGAAAAACTGTTTTTT.

V usage is TRBV5-1 and J usage is TRBJ2-1, with a tentative D call TRBD2 (6 bases). The V gene's germline CDR1 is SGHRS and CDR2 YFSETQ. The V and J ends lost 1 base and 10 bases respectively, with 15 bases between them. The CDR3 has 14 residues. The CDR3 protein is CASSLSGSGGEQFF. The CDR3 DNA sequence: TGCGCCAGCAGCTTGAGTGGGTCCGGGGGAGAGCAGTTCTTC.

The rearrangement joins TRBV18 to TRBJ1-5; D unclear. Germline V CDR1 and CDR2: KGHSH, LQKENI. This CDR3 spans 15 amino acids. With 2 bases removed from V and 2 bases from J, the gap between germline ends came to 10 bases. This CDR3 reads CASSPDSLGNQPQHF. CDR3 nucleotide sequence: TGTGCCAGCTCACCAGACTCTCTGGGCAATCAGCCCCAGCATTTT.

The rearrangement joins TRBV7-8 to TRBJ2-6; 11 bases are a match to TRBD2. CDR3 size: 19 residues. Germline-derived CDR1 and CDR2 are SGHVS and FQNEAQ. V was pared by 7 bases and J by 2 bases, with 13 bases of the junction left unmatched. The CDR3 region has the DNA TGTGCCAGCACCTCCATCGGTGTAGCGGGGGGGCCTGGGGCCAACGTCCTGACTTTC. Translation gives CASTSIGVAGGPGANVLTF. Full variable domain (missing parts from reference TRBV7-8 and TRBJ2-6): GAGVSQSPRYKVAKRGQDVALRCDPISGHVSLFWYQQALGQGPEFLTYFQNEAQLDKSGLPSDRFFAERPEGSVSTLKIQRTQQEDSAVYLCASTSIGVAGGPGANVLTFGAGSRLTVL.

The rearrangement joins TRBV6-5 to TRBJ2-7; 9 bases are a match to TRBD1. In germline, CDR1 is MNHEY, CDR2 SVGAGI. CDR3 length: 13 amino acids. The junction had 5 bases not matched to a gene; V was cut back by 8 bases and J by 3 bases. CDR3 DNA sequence: TGTGCCAGCCGCCTGACAGGGGGCTACGAGCAGTACTTC. It yields the protein CASRLTGGYEQYF.

V is TRBV2 and J is TRBJ2-1, with D possibly being TRBD2 (5 bases). The CDR3 sequence is 11 residues long. In germline, CDR1 is SNHLY, CDR2 FYNNEI. V lost 6 bases and J lost 7, with 7 bases in between. CDR3 sequence reads: CASRRLNEQFF. The DNA for the CDR3 is TGTGCCAGCAGGAGACTAAATGAGCAGTTCTTC.

The chain couples TRBV27 to TRBJ1-1; D remains unclear. The CDR3 contains 10 residues. Germline CDR1 is MNHEY and CDR2 is SMNVEV (reference sequence). Trimming removed 8 bases at V and 2 bases at J, with 3 bases between. CDR3 protein: CASPNTEAFF. The DNA for the CDR3 is TGTGCCAGCCCTAACACTGAAGCTTTCTTT.

The chain joins TRBV7-9 to TRBJ2-6, with D perhaps matching TRBD2 (6 bases). This CDR3 is 15 amino acids long. The germline V and J ends were trimmed by 5 bases and 2 bases, with 10 bases remaining between them. CDR1 SEHNR and CDR2 FQNEAQ come from the germline V gene (reference sequence). The CDR3 sequence is CASSLGGTGANVLTF. DNA for the CDR3: TGTGCCAGCAGCCTTGGGGGGACTGGGGCCAACGTCCTGACTTTC.

The chain employs TRBV6-5 and TRBJ2-3; 12 bases fit TRBD2. The CDR3 length is 16 residues. V shed 3 bases and J 1 base; nucleotides not matched to a gene: 2. Germline loops: CDR1 MNHEY, CDR2 SVGAGI. DNA of the CDR3: TGTGCCAGCAGTTATAGACTAGCGGGAGGCACAGATACGCAGTATTTT. Amino acid sequence: CASSYRLAGGTDTQYF.

The chain carries TRBV7-8 and TRBJ2-3, with D maybe TRBD2 (6 bases). CDR3 length equals 12 residues. Trimming removed 4 bases from V and 7 bases from J, with 9 bases in between. From germline, CDR1 is SGHVS and CDR2 FQNEAQ. The CDR3 DNA follows: TGTGCCAGCAGCTCCCGGGGGAATACGCAGTATTTT. Translation gives CASSSRGNTQYF.

The V and J genes are TRBV2 and TRBJ1-1; 8 positions match TRBD1. Trimming removed 6 bases from V and 10 bases from J; junction bases left unmatched: 4. Germline-derived CDR1 and CDR2 are SNHLY and FYNNEI. The CDR3 runs 11 residues. The CDR3 protein is CASSSTGVAFF. For the CDR3, the DNA is TGTGCCAGCAGCTCGACAGGGGTAGCTTTCTTT.

This sequence joins TRBV11-2 and TRBJ2-5; perhaps TRBD2 as D (6 bases). The CDR3 consists of 14 residues. Germline assignment: CDR1 SGHAT and CDR2 FQNNGV. The ends were cut back, 1 base at V and 5 bases at J, with 11 bases in the middle. The CDR3 nucleotides are TGTGCCAGCAGCTTAGTCGGGGGTAGGGAGACCCAGTACTTC. It specifies CASSLVGGRETQYF.

This chain connects TRBV6-5 to TRBJ2-7; 10 nucleotides line up with TRBD1. Germline loops: CDR1 MNHEY, CDR2 SVGAGI. CDR3 length equals 13 residues. V was clipped by 6 bases and J by 4 bases; unmatched bases: 3. In DNA, the CDR3 is TGTGCCAGCAGGGGGACAGGGGAATACGAGCAGTACTTC. Its protein product is CASRGTGEYEQYF.

The chain carries TRBV7-6 and TRBJ2-7; 7 bases fit TRBD1. Germline loops: CDR1 SGHVS, CDR2 FNYEAQ. The CDR3 extends over 15 amino acids. J gave up 2 bases and V 1 base, and 5 bases lay outside the gene matches. The CDR3 DNA is TGTGCCAGCAGCTTAGAACAGGGGAACACCTACGAGCAGTACTTC. It yields the protein CASSLEQGNTYEQYF. Together with reference TRBV7-6 and TRBJ2-7, the CDR3 gives the full variable domain: GAGVSQSPRYKVTKRGQDVALRCDPISGHVSLYWYRQALGQGPEFLTYFNYEAQQDKSGLPNDRFSAERPEGSISTLTIQRTEQRDSAMYRCASSLEQGNTYEQYFGPGTRLTVT.